Shown below are 14 T cell receptor beta chains from a single sample sequenced in a study of blood T cells in healthy people across ages. A second PCR of 7 to 11 cycles used a sample-barcoded 5' primer and a J-beta primer mix. Using its own MiXCR run on the 5' RACE reads, TCRdb lists one record per CDR3 protein. The profile covers roughly 1.4 million distinct CDR3 sequences, with approximately 59% appearing a single time and 6.5% to 8% taken by the ten largest. The sequenced sample was blood. The receptor source for this set is a man aged 18 to 29 in good health.

The V and J genes are TRBV27 and TRBJ2-1, with no clear D. The CDR3 spans 11 residues. Germline V CDR1 and CDR2: MNHEY, SMNVEV (reference sequence). V dropped 2 bases and J dropped 10 bases, with 6 bases sitting between them. CDR3 bases: TGTGCCAGCAGTTTAATGGAGGAGCAGTTCTTC. Its translation: CASSLMEEQFF.

The chain uses TRBV20-1 and TRBJ2-3; D is perhaps TRBD1 (6 bases). V lost 3 bases and J 2 bases, leaving 12 bases between the germline ends. This CDR3 is built from 14 residues. Germline CDR1 reads DFQATT; CDR2 reads SNEGSKA (reference sequence). The CDR3, as DNA: TGCAGTGCTAGCCCTGGACAGATCACAGATACGCAGTATTTT. It specifies CSASPGQITDTQYF.

This clonotype occurred a few times. V gene TRBV20-1 combines with J gene TRBJ2-2; TRBD2 is a possible D gene (6 bases). The CDR3 totals 13 residues. Germline V gives CDR1 DFQATT, CDR2 SNEGSKA (reference sequence). The V end lost 3 bases, the J end lost 5 bases, and 10 bases lay between the germline ends. The CDR3 loop reads CSARDGGTGELFF. DNA for the CDR3: TGCAGTGCTAGGGATGGGGGGACCGGGGAGCTGTTTTTT.

The chain joins TRBV29-1 to TRBJ2-5, with 7 bases lining up with TRBD2. The CDR3 has 14 amino acids. V gave up 5 bases and J gave up 5 bases; unmatched junction bases: 11. CDR1 is SQVTM and CDR2 is ANQGSEA in the germline V gene. The CDR3 sequence: CSVKGGGLDETQYF. CDR3 coding DNA: TGCAGCGTTAAGGGCGGTGGACTAGATGAGACCCAGTACTTC.

This clonotype was observed a handful of times. V and J are TRBV29-1 and TRBJ2-3; tentative D call: TRBD2 (5 bases). The germline gives CDR1 SQVTM, CDR2 ANQGSEA. This CDR3 is built from 12 residues. V dropped 5 bases and J dropped 4 bases, with 10 bases sitting between them. The CDR3 nucleotides read TGCAGCGTTACAACTAGATCAGATACGCAGTATTTT. Protein product: CSVTTRSDTQYF.

This clonotype has more than one count but fewer than ten. The chain combines TRBV29-1 with TRBJ2-5, with D unclear. Deletions cut 1 base from V and 6 bases from J, with 18 bases between. CDR1 is SQVTM, CDR2 ANQGSEA, per germline. The CDR3 length is 15 residues. CDR3 sequence (DNA): TGCAGCGTTGAAGTCCCCTTACCTCTGAGCCAGACCCAGTACTTC. This codes for CSVEVPLPLSQTQYF. Combining the CDR3 with reference TRBV29-1 and TRBJ2-5 gives the whole variable domain SAVISQKPSRDICQRGTSLTIQCQVDSQVTMMFWYRQQPGQSLTLIATANQGSEATYESGFVIDKFPISRPNLTFSTLTVSNMSPEDSSIYLCSVEVPLPLSQTQYFGPGTRLLVL.

This sequence joins TRBV20-1 and TRBJ2-5, with D maybe TRBD1 (5 bases). Germline values: CDR1 DFQATT, CDR2 SNEGSKA (reference sequence). Trimming cost V 3 bases and J 4 bases, with 12 bases left between them. The CDR3 is made up of 13 amino acids. The CDR3 here is CSASPGLRETQYF. DNA of the CDR3: TGCAGTGCTAGCCCAGGGTTGCGAGAGACCCAGTACTTC.

The chain employs TRBV29-1 and TRBJ2-3, with D unclear. The CDR3 loop spans 11 amino acids. The germline gives CDR1 SQVTM, CDR2 ANQGSEA. The V end lost 7 bases, the J end lost 4 bases, and 9 bases lay between the germline ends. In DNA, the CDR3 is TGCAGCGCCAAACTTGCAGATACGCAGTATTTT. Its translation is CSAKLADTQYF.

This rearrangement joins TRBV5-1 to TRBJ2-1, with 9 nucleotides matching TRBD2. The length of the CDR3 is 15 residues. The ends lost 1 base at V and 8 bases at J; junction bases unmatched: 7. Germline CDR1 SGHRS, CDR2 YFSETQ. CDR3 in DNA: TGCGCCAGCAGCTTGACAACTAGCGGGTATGATGAGCAGTTCTTC. Encoded protein: CASSLTTSGYDEQFF.

The V gene is TRBV4-3, the J gene TRBJ2-1, with 9 positions matching TRBD2. Germline V lookup: CDR1 LGHNA, CDR2 YSLEER. The CDR3 is 15 amino acids. The V segment lost 2 bases and the J segment 7 bases; nucleotides outside the gene matches: 6. CDR3 in amino acids: CASSQWRGGQNEQFF. CDR3 nucleotide sequence: TGCGCCAGCAGCCAATGGCGGGGGGGCCAGAATGAGCAGTTCTTC.

The chain carries TRBV6-5 and TRBJ1-4; D ambiguous. Trimming left V 6 bases short and J 1 base short, with 15 bases between. In germline, CDR1 is MNHEY, CDR2 SVGAGI. The CDR3 spans 16 residues. CDR3 in amino acids: CASRPVPLGTNEKLFF. CDR3 bases: TGTGCCAGCAGACCCGTACCTCTAGGAACTAATGAAAAACTGTTTTTT.

The CDR3 spells CATSGPGRRHTEAFF. The CDR3 DNA reads TGTGCCACCAGTGGCCCAGGGAGGAGGCACACTGAAGCTTTCTTT. This chain links TRBV24-1 with TRBJ1-1; a weak D match, TRBD1 (5 bases). The CDR3 loop spans 15 amino acids. Germline-derived CDR1 and CDR2 are KGHDR and SFDVKD. V lost 5 bases and J lost 3, with 15 bases in between.

This clonotype has just one count. The V and J genes are TRBV5-1 and TRBJ2-3; 13 bases are shared with TRBD2. Looked up from germline, CDR1 is SGHRS and CDR2 is YFSETQ. J gave up 0 bases and V 1 base, and 11 bases lay outside the gene matches. The CDR3 totals 20 residues. CDR3 bases: TGCGCCAGCAGCTTGACTCCACCGTTACTAGCGGGGGGGAGCACAGATACGCAGTATTTT. Protein sequence: CASSLTPPLLAGGSTDTQYF.

V gene TRBV5-8 combines with J gene TRBJ2-3, with 10 bases that match TRBD2. The V gene's germline CDR1 is SGHTS and CDR2 YDEGEE. The junction had 5 bases not matched to a gene; V was cut back by 3 bases and J by 1 base. This CDR3 region has 16 residues. The CDR3 spells CASSYTGLAGTDTQYF. Here the CDR3 DNA reads TGTGCCAGCAGCTACACAGGACTAGCGGGCACAGATACGCAGTATTTT.